The clone carrying this T cell receptor (beta chain) has a handful of counts. One entry per CDR3 protein results from TCRdb running MiXCR on the PCR reads. Here the sample spans some 35,000 distinct CDR3 sequences, over 15% being singletons. Sorted naive CD8 T cells, roughly 20,000 to 1,100,000, were sequenced from 10%, 30% or 50% RNA. The data stem from a study of molecular identifiers for immune sequencing clone quantification. Study at large: Four of five RNA aliquots from approximately 20,000 or 98,000 naive CD8 T cells were sequenced.

This CDR3 spans 12 amino acids. Between the trimmed V and J ends, which lost 2 bases and 4 bases, there was a span of 4 bases. Germline-derived CDR1 and CDR2 are LNHDA and SQIVND (reference sequence). This receptor was taken from a human donor in good health. Some libraries in this study had Jurkat cell RNA spiked in. Material for sequencing was naive CD8+ T cells from blood, with Jurkat cell RNA spiked in. As to subset: FACS-sorted CD8+CD4-CCR7+CD45RA+ naive T cells. J is TRBJ2-3 and V is TRBV19; D not certain. This CDR3 reads CASSIMADTQYF. CDR3 nucleotide sequence: TGTGCCAGTAGTATAATGGCAGATACGCAGTATTTT. The complete variable domain, with remaining parts taken from reference TRBV19 and TRBJ2-3, reads DGGITQSPKYLFRKEGQNVTLSCEQNLNHDAMYWYRQDPGQGLRLIYYSQIVNDFQKGDIAEGYSVSREKKESFPLTVTSAQKNPTAFYLCASSIMADTQYFGPGTRLTVL.